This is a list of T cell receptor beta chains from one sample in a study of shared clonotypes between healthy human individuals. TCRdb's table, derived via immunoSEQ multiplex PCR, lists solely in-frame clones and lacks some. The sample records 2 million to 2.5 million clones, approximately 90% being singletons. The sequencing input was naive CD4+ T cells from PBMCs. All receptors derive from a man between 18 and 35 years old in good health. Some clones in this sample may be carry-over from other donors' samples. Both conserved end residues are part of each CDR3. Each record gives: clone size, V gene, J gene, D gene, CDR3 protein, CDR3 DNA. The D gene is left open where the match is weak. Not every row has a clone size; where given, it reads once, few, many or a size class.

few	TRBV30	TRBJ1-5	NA	CAWSPGSNQPQHF	TGTGCCTGGAGCCCTGGTAGCAATCAGCCCCAGCATTTT
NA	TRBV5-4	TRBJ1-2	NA	CASSSSVFDGYTF	TGTGCCAGCAGCTCGTCCGTGTTCGATGGCTACACCTTC
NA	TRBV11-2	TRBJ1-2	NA	CASSLTLRSSGYTF	TGTGCCAGCAGCTTAACCTTAAGGAGTTCCGGCTACACCTTC
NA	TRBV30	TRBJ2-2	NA	CAWSVLGGSGELFF	TGTGCCTGGAGTGTACTTGGGGGGTCCGGGGAGCTGTTTTTT
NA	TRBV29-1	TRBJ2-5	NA	CSVESGVQETQYF	TGCAGCGTTGAATCTGGCGTGCAAGAGACCCAGTACTTC
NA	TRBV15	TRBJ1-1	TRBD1	CATSRRQGTEAFF	TGTGCCACCAGCAGACGACAGGGCACTGAAGCTTTCTTT
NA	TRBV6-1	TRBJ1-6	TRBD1	CASSGWDRGWADSPLHF	TGTGCCAGCAGTGGTTGGGACAGGGGATGGGCCGATTCACCCCTCCACTTT
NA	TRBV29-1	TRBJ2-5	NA	CSARLGETQYF	TGCAGCGCGCGACTTGGAGAGACCCAGTACTTC
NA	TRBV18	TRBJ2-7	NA	CASSPPVGPYEQYF	TGTGCCAGCTCACCACCGGTGGGCCCGTACGAGCAGTACTTC
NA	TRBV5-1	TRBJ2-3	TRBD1	CASSRGQDTDTQYF	TGCGCCAGCAGTCGCGGACAGGACACAGATACGCAGTATTTT
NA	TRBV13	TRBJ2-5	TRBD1	CASSSLDRGWETQYF	TGTGCCAGCAGCTCCCTCGACAGGGGCTGGGAGACCCAGTACTTC
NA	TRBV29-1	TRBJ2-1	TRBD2	CSVPWREGLGNEQFF	TGCAGCGTACCTTGGCGGGAGGGCCTTGGAAATGAGCAGTTCTTC
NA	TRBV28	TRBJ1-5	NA	CATLSGGNNQPQHF	TGTGCCACCTTAAGTGGGGGTAACAATCAGCCCCAGCATTTT
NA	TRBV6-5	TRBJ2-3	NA	CASSRSSSTDTQYF	TGTGCCAGCAGCCGGAGCAGTTCCACAGATACGCAGTATTTT
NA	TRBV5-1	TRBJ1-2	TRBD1	CASSLGGTGDYGYTF	TGCGCCAGCAGCTTGGGTGGGACAGGGGACTATGGCTACACCTTC
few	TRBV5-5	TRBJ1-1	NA	CASSLAVSVNTEAFF	TGTGCCAGCAGCTTGGCCGTGTCTGTGAACACTGAAGCTTTCTTT
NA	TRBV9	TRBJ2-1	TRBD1	CASSARQGLYNEQFF	TGTGCCAGCAGTGCCCGACAGGGCCTCTACAATGAGCAGTTCTTC
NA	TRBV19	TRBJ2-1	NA	CASSSSRGQYNEQFF	TGTGCCAGTAGTTCGTCAAGAGGACAGTACAATGAGCAGTTCTTC
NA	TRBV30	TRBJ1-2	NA	CAWSVRRAIYGYTF	TGTGCCTGGAGTGTACGTCGGGCGATATATGGCTACACCTTC
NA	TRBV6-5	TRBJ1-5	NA	CASSYKAVIPGQPQHF	TGTGCCAGCAGTTACAAGGCCGTAATCCCCGGACAGCCCCAGCATTTT
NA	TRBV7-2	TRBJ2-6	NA	CASSSNRVGSGANVLTF	TGTGCCAGCAGCTCGAACAGGGTTGGCTCTGGGGCCAACGTCCTGACTTTC
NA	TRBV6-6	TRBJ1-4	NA	CASILNPDRNEKLFF	TGTGCCAGCATTCTGAACCCGGACCGTAATGAAAAACTGTTTTTT
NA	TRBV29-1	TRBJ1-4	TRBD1	CSVRQGTDEKLFF	TGCAGCGTCCGACAGGGGACGGATGAAAAACTGTTTTTT
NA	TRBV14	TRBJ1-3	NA	CASDDRLTENTIYF	TGTGCCAGCGACGATCGACTGACAGAGAACACCATATATTTT
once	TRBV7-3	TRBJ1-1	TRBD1	CASSTGTGVEAFF	TGTGCCAGCAGCACCGGGACAGGGGTTGAAGCTTTCTTT
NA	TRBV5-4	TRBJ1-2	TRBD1	CASSLKGGQTNYGYTF	TGTGCCAGCAGCTTGAAAGGGGGCCAGACTAACTATGGCTACACCTTC
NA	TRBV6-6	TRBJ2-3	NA	CASSYYLDTQYF	TGTGCCAGCAGTTACTATCTTGATACGCAGTATTTT